These T cell receptor beta chains were read from a single sample in a study of graft-versus-host responses after intestinal transplantation. TCRdb's copy holds only in-frame clones and misses some; the assay was immunoSEQ multiplex PCR. The sample has tens of thousands of clones; 80% to 95% are singletons. The sample was PBMCs, taken 98 days after intestinal transplantation. These receptors all stem from a human patient who received an intestinal transplant, so some T cells may come from the graft donor. Each CDR3 is given with its conserved first and last residue. D genes are given only for firm matches. Clone size appears in some rows only: once, few, many, or a class for an expanded clone.

clone size,J gene,D gene,V gene,CDR3 DNA,CDR3 protein
NA,TRBJ2-1,TRBD2,TRBV4-1,TGCGCCAGCAGCTCGACTAGCGGGACGCCGGGCAATGAGCAGTTCTTC,CASSSTSGTPGNEQFF
NA,TRBJ2-2,TRBD1,TRBV7-7,TGTGCTAGTTCCGGGACAGGGGCCTTCACCGGGGAGCTGTTTTTT,CASSGTGAFTGELFF
NA,TRBJ2-5,TRBD1,TRBV18,TGTGCCAGCTCACCACGGACAGGGCAAGAGACCCAGTACTTC,CASSPRTGQETQYF
once,TRBJ1-2,NA,TRBV6-1,TGTGCCAGCAGTGAACCCCTAACAACAGACAGGATCTATGGCTACACCTTC,CASSEPLTTDRIYGYTF
once,TRBJ2-2,TRBD1,TRBV29-1,TGCAGCGTGGACAGGGGAGGGGACACCCAGGAGCTGTTTTTT,CSVDRGGDTQELFF
NA,TRBJ1-2,NA,TRBV6-1,TGTGCCAGCAGCTTCCAAGGGGCGGCTAACTATGGCTACACCTTC,CASSFQGAANYGYTF
NA,TRBJ2-7,NA,TRBV6-1,TGTGCCAGCAGTGAGGACTACCCGTACTACGAGCAGTACTTC,CASSEDYPYYEQYF
NA,TRBJ1-2,NA,TRBV28,TGTGCCAGCAGTTTAAGGGGACCAAACTATGGCTACACCTTC,CASSLRGPNYGYTF
NA,TRBJ1-1,NA,TRBV25-1,TGTGCCAGCAGTGAATTTAAGAGGGGCACTGAAGCTTTCTTT,CASSEFKRGTEAFF
NA,TRBJ1-6,NA,TRBV5-6,TGTGCCAGCAGCTTTGCGAATTCACCCCTCCACTTT,CASSFANSPLHF
NA,TRBJ1-2,NA,TRBV13,TGTGCCAGCAGCTTAGTCCCTGGGGGGGCGGTTAACTATGGCTACACCTTC,CASSLVPGGAVNYGYTF
NA,TRBJ1-2,TRBD1,TRBV15,TGTGCCACCAGCAGATCCCGGACAGGGAACTATGGCTACACCTTC,CATSRSRTGNYGYTF
NA,TRBJ2-1,TRBD2,TRBV28,TGTGCCAGCAAGGGTAGCGGGATTATCTCCTACAATGAGCAGTTCTTC,CASKGSGIISYNEQFF
NA,TRBJ1-1,TRBD1,TRBV4-1,TGCGCCAGCAGCCAGTACAGGGGGGCCCTCGTGAACACTGAAGCTTTCTTT,CASSQYRGALVNTEAFF